Detailed here is one T cell receptor beta chain. Antigen unknown. The data originate from a study of blood T cells in healthy people across ages. The use of a sample-barcoded 5' primer and a J-beta primer mix characterized a second PCR of roughly 7 to 11 cycles. With 12 random nucleotides, a template-switch adaptor tagged each individual cDNA molecule. A single record per CDR3 protein comes from TCRdb applying MiXCR to the 5' RACE reads. The repertoire includes roughly 2 million distinct CDR3 sequences, about 50% of them detected once, and more than 2% sits in the top ten. Findings and caveats of the study: Unsorted PBMC input precluded a conclusive naive versus antigen-experienced comparison. The study found TCR beta diversity correlated strongly with naive T cell percentage. Estimates based on one million T cells were treated as lower bounds.

Germline V gives CDR1 SGHAT, CDR2 FQDESV (reference sequence). This CDR3 is 15 amino acids long. Sequenced material: blood. The TCR comes from a woman in her 40s in good health. This rearrangement joins TRBV11-1 to TRBJ2-5, with TRBD1 matching 8 bases. TRBJ2-7 explains the end of the DNA better; the J call may be wrong. CDR3 residues: CASSFLDRVGAEQYF. Written as DNA, the CDR3 is TGTGCCAGCAGCTTCCTGGACAGGGTGGGGGCCGAGCAGTACTTC.